This is a list of T cell receptor beta chains from one sample in a study of cytomegalovirus exposure and HLA in healthy donors. Measured with immunoSEQ multiplex PCR; TCRdb has only the in-frame clones, and not every one. The sample records about 84,000 clones, just under 80% being singletons. Sequenced sample: PBMCs. The origin of the receptors is a male donor in good health and CMV-seropositive. The conserved cysteine and the conserved F or W are not part of the CDR3 here.

v_call	j_call	cdr3_aa
TRBV2	TRBJ2-1	ASRRQGGNEQF
TRBV4-1	TRBJ2-1	ASSQRGGNNEQF
TRBV2	TRBJ1-3	ASSETIPSSGNTIY
TRBV7-3	TRBJ1-2	ASSAHRGSGGYT
TRBV28	TRBJ2-7	ASSRDSSSYEQY
TRBV5-1	TRBJ2-1	ASSNSGSGPYNEQF
TRBV14	TRBJ2-3	ASSQVDSTQY
TRBV4-1	TRBJ1-5	ASSQYTNQPQH
TRBV19	TRBJ2-7	ASSVTGGYEQY
TRBV6-1	TRBJ2-3	ASSEGGQGADTQY
TRBV5-1	TRBJ2-1	ASSLGLAGVRGGDEQF
TRBV18	TRBJ1-2	ASSPEGAIGYT
TRBV28	TRBJ1-1	ASRYAGTEAF
TRBV28	TRBJ2-1	ASRERVSYNEQF
TRBV19	TRBJ1-5	ASSATGNSNQPQH
TRBV19	TRBJ1-1	ASTPWGSMNTEAF
TRBV6-5	TRBJ2-7	ASSRGGQHSYEQY
TRBV2	TRBJ1-1	ASRYDRKSMNTEAF
TRBV7-9	TRBJ2-7	ASSLPGQGRGVQY
TRBV7-9	TRBJ1-1	ASSKLLDKISAF
TRBV19	TRBJ2-1	ASDNRREGYNEQF
TRBV5-1	TRBJ2-1	ASSPELAGNNEQF
TRBV4-2	TRBJ2-1	ASSQVPSGKEQF
TRBV28	TRBJ2-2	ASPGQGAFTGELF
TRBV4-3	TRBJ1-2	ASSQGKGSYGYT
TRBV15	TRBJ2-3	ATSRAARTSRRFFYTDTQY
TRBV28	TRBJ1-2	ASRMTGESDGYT